These 23 T cell receptor beta chains were all obtained from the same sample, sequenced in a study of identical twins. TCRdb reprocessed the 5' RACE reads with MiXCR, giving one entry per CDR3 protein. This sample yields hundreds of thousands of distinct CDR3 sequences, of which roughly an eighth are seen a single time; roughly 1.5% belongs to the top ten. These records were also assigned to another study, of yellow fever vaccine responses in identical twins.

Material: PBMCs. Receptor source: a young woman in good health.

This clonotype was found a few times. A read error may produce the germline difference seen at one junction end. V gene TRBV3-1 combines with J gene TRBJ1-3, with D perhaps matching TRBD1 (5 bases). The CDR3 has 13 amino acids. CDR1 LGHDT and CDR2 YNNKEL come from the germline V gene (reference sequence). The CDR3 DNA follows: TGTGCCAGCAGCCAAGACGGGACGCCCAAGCTTATTTTT. This gives the protein CASSQDGTPKLIF.

This clonotype showed up just a few times. V and J are TRBV5-1 and TRBJ2-1, with TRBD2 matching over 10 bases. The germline gives CDR1 SGHRS, CDR2 YFSETQ. V lost 4 bases and J lost 4; bases outside the gene matches: 8. This CDR3 is 16 amino acids long. The CDR3 spells CASSRTSGTSYNEQFF. The CDR3 coding sequence is TGCGCCAGCAGCAGAACTAGCGGGACATCATACAATGAGCAGTTCTTC. Full variable domain (rest looked up from reference TRBV5-1 and TRBJ2-1): KAGVTQTPRYLIKTRGQQVTLSCSPISGHRSVSWYQQTPGQGLQFLFEYFSETQRNKGNFPGRFSGRQFSNSRSEMNVSTLELGDSALYLCASSRTSGTSYNEQFFGPGTRLTVL.

The rearrangement joins TRBV28 to TRBJ2-1; perhaps TRBD1 as D (8 bases). Trimming shortened V by 3 bases and J by 4 bases, and 16 bases separated the two germline ends. This CDR3 is built from 16 residues. Germline assignment: CDR1 MDHEN and CDR2 SYDVKM. CDR3 protein: CASSFASGTGYNEQFF. CDR3 sequence (DNA): TGTGCCAGCAGTTTTGCGAGCGGGACAGGATACAATGAGCAGTTCTTC.

The gene calls are TRBV7-2 and TRBJ2-1, with 7 nucleotides matching TRBD2. This CDR3 region has 16 residues. Germline-derived CDR1 and CDR2 are SGHTA and FQGNSA. After removal of 1 base from V and 14 bases from J, the junction contained 17 bases not matched to a gene. In DNA form, the CDR3 reads TGTGCCAGCAGCTTAGAAGGCGGGGGTTGGGGTAGTGGAAAGTTCTTC. It is translated as CASSLEGGGWGSGKFF.

Ten or more counts support this clonotype. The chain joins TRBV6-1 to TRBJ1-6; D ambiguous. From germline, CDR1 is MNHNS and CDR2 SASEGT. The CDR3 loop spans 17 amino acids. V shed 2 bases and J shed 7 bases, with 18 bases lying between them. The CDR3 reads CASSELRPGLANSPLHF. The DNA for the CDR3 is TGTGCCAGCAGTGAATTAAGACCGGGCCTTGCGAATTCACCCCTCCACTTT.

The chain is built from TRBV28 and TRBJ2-5; 9 nucleotides agree with TRBD2. Unmatched junction bases numbered 4, after V lost 4 bases and J lost 1 base. CDR1 and CDR2 from the germline V gene are MDHEN and SYDVKM. The CDR3 totals 15 residues. CDR3 region: CASSSLRGGQETQYF. CDR3 sequence (DNA): TGTGCCAGCAGTTCTTTGCGGGGGGGCCAAGAGACCCAGTACTTC.

The sample holds a few counts of this clonotype. The J gene is TRBJ2-1, the V gene TRBV29-1; no clear D gene. The CDR3 covers 12 residues. Germline V lookup: CDR1 SQVTM, CDR2 ANQGSEA. V was pared by 0 bases and J by 9 bases, with 9 bases between. CDR3 residues: CSVEEAWVEQFF. In nucleotides, the CDR3 is TGCAGCGTTGAAGAGGCATGGGTTGAGCAGTTCTTC.

The V gene is TRBV21-1, the J gene TRBJ2-6; the table calls TRBD1, which could not be checked here. TRBV21-1 is annotated as a pseudogene. CDR3 length: 17 amino acids. For the CDR3, the DNA is TGTGCCAGCACTACAGATGGGACAGGGACAGGGACCAACGTCCTGACTTTC. Translation gives CASTTDGTGTGTNVLTF.

V is TRBV28 and J is TRBJ2-3; perhaps TRBD1 as D (6 bases). Per germline, CDR1 MDHEN and CDR2 SYDVKM. CDR3 size: 16 residues. The V end was cut by 6 bases, the J end by 2 bases, with 18 bases between. DNA for the CDR3: TGTGCCAGCAGCTCTGACAGGCGCCCTCTCACAGATACGCAGTATTTT. Translation gives CASSSDRRPLTDTQYF.

In its sample, this clonotype was seen many times. The chain combines TRBV18 with TRBJ2-7; unclear D gene. The CDR3 spans 13 residues. V lost 3 bases, J lost 3 bases, and 9 bases lay in between. CDR1 and CDR2 from the germline V gene are KGHSH and LQKENI. CDR3: CASSPNDGYEQYF. CDR3 in DNA: TGTGCCAGCTCACCTAATGACGGCTACGAGCAGTACTTC. Combining the CDR3 with reference TRBV18 and TRBJ2-7 gives the whole variable domain NAGVMQNPRHLVRRRGQEARLRCSPMKGHSHVYWYRQLPEEGLKFMVYLQKENIIDESGMPKERFSAEFPKEGPSILRIQQVVRGDSAAYFCASSPNDGYEQYFGPGTRLTVT.

This clonotype was detected only a few times. The rearrangement joins TRBV2 to TRBJ1-3; 9 bases are a match to TRBD1. The CDR3 length is 19 residues. Per the germline V gene, CDR1 is SNHLY and CDR2 is FYNNEI. With V trimmed by 7 bases and J by 1 base, 17 bases remained unmatched. CDR3 bases: TGTGCCAGCACTTACGGGACAGGGATCCTCACGGGATCTGGAAACACCATATATTTT. Translation gives CASTYGTGILTGSGNTIYF.

This chain links TRBV19 with TRBJ2-2, with D tentatively TRBD1 (5 bases). This CDR3 has 14 residues. Germline assignment: CDR1 LNHDA and CDR2 SQIVND (reference sequence). Trimming took 7 bases from V and 1 from J, leaving 10 bases between them. CDR3 residues: CASMHDRNTGELFF. In nucleotides, the CDR3 is TGTGCCAGTATGCACGACAGGAACACCGGGGAGCTGTTTTTT.

V and J are TRBV28 and TRBJ2-3, with D unresolved. The germline V gene has CDR1 MDHEN and CDR2 SYDVKM. The CDR3 length is 13 residues. The V and J ends lost 4 bases and 3 bases respectively, with 8 bases between them. The CDR3 loop reads CASSWGITDTQYF. The CDR3 DNA is TGTGCCAGCAGTTGGGGTATAACAGATACGCAGTATTTT.

This clonotype was found many times. The chain carries TRBV12-3 or TRBV12-4 and TRBJ1-1; D is unresolved. V was cut by 1 base and J by 5 bases, with 8 bases left in between. The CDR3 is 13 residues long. DNA of the CDR3: TGTGCCAGCAGTTTAGGGTTCGGGACTGAAGCTTTCTTT. This translates into CASSLGFGTEAFF.

This clonotype was seen more than once but under ten times. The J gene is TRBJ2-7, the V gene TRBV3-1; 14 positions agree with TRBD2. The CDR3 runs to 15 residues. The germline gives CDR1 LGHDT, CDR2 YNNKEL (reference sequence). Germline trimming cut 5 bases from V and 4 bases from J; bases unmatched to any gene: 4. In DNA form, the CDR3 reads TGTGCCAGCAGCTATGGGACTAGCGGGGGTTACGAGCAGTACTTC. The encoded protein is CASSYGTSGGYEQYF.

This clonotype was seen a handful of times. V gene TRBV18 combines with J gene TRBJ2-4; D is uncertain. Germline V gene data show CDR1 as KGHSH and CDR2 as LQKENI. There are 14 residues in the CDR3. The germline V and J ends were trimmed by 3 bases and 0 bases, with 6 bases remaining between them. CDR3 DNA: TGTGCCAGCTCACCCTTTGAAGCCAAAAACATTCAGTACTTC. Protein product: CASSPFEAKNIQYF.

The chain employs TRBV6-2 or TRBV6-3 and TRBJ2-1, with 10 bases aligning to TRBD2. With 4 bases clipped from V and 2 bases from J, the junction kept 14 bases outside the gene matches. CDR1 and CDR2 from the germline V gene are MNHEY and SVGEGT. The CDR3 totals 19 residues. DNA for the CDR3: TGTGCCAGCAGTTTCGTTCTAGCGGGGGCCCTCGGGACCTACAATGAGCAGTTCTTC. Translated, it gives CASSFVLAGALGTYNEQFF.

The table lists this clonotype with a few counts. J is TRBJ1-2 and V is TRBV4-1; D call uncertain. Germline V gene data show CDR1 as MGHRA and CDR2 as YSYEKL. V dropped 0 bases and J dropped 8 bases, with 19 bases sitting between them. The CDR3 spans 16 residues. The CDR3 DNA follows: TGCGCCAGCAGCCAAGACTTCGCAGTTCGTTTCTCGGGCTACACCTTC. It translates to CASSQDFAVRFSGYTF.

The CDR3 reads CASSLGGVGFTDTQYF. In DNA form, the CDR3 reads TGTGCCAGCAGCTTAGGAGGCGTTGGATTCACAGATACGCAGTATTTT. The J gene is TRBJ2-3, the V gene TRBV7-2, with D unclear. Looked up from germline, CDR1 is SGHTA and CDR2 is FQGNSA. V gave up 1 base and J gave up 2 bases, with 13 bases separating them. CDR3 length: 16 residues.

The chain employs TRBV5-1 and TRBJ2-3, with D hard to call. The CDR3 is 15 amino acids. V was cut by 0 bases and J by 2 bases, with 10 bases left in between. Per germline, CDR1 SGHRS and CDR2 YFSETQ. The CDR3 protein is CASSLEGVSTDTQYF. The CDR3 bases are TGCGCCAGCAGCTTGGAGGGTGTTTCCACAGATACGCAGTATTTT.

The V and J genes are TRBV20-1 and TRBJ2-4; TRBD2 aligns across 8 bases. After removal of 3 bases from V and 3 bases from J, the junction contained 7 bases not matched to a gene. The CDR3 length is 15 residues. Germline CDR1 and CDR2: DFQATT and SNEGSKA (reference sequence). CDR3 in amino acids: CSASGLAGFKNIQYF. The CDR3 region has the DNA TGCAGTGCTAGTGGGCTAGCGGGCTTCAAAAACATTCAGTACTTC.

This clonotype has at least ten counts. The V and J genes are TRBV2 and TRBJ2-7; D perhaps matches TRBD1 (6 bases). V was shortened by 7 bases and J by 2 bases, with 12 bases between the two germline ends. The V gene's germline CDR1 is SNHLY and CDR2 FYNNEI. The CDR3 is 13 residues long. DNA of the CDR3: TGTGCCAGCAACGCAGGGGACACCTACGAGCAGTACGTC. Protein sequence: CASNAGDTYEQYV.

This clonotype was found a few times. The V and J genes are TRBV6-5 and TRBJ2-7, with D tentatively TRBD1 (6 bases). The CDR3 spans 14 residues. The V end was cut by 0 bases, the J end by 5 bases, with 11 bases between. Germline assignment: CDR1 MNHEY and CDR2 SVGAGI. As DNA, the CDR3 is TGTGCCAGCAGTTACTCGGCAGGGGCCCACGAGCAGTACGTC. Encoded protein: CASSYSAGAHEQYV.